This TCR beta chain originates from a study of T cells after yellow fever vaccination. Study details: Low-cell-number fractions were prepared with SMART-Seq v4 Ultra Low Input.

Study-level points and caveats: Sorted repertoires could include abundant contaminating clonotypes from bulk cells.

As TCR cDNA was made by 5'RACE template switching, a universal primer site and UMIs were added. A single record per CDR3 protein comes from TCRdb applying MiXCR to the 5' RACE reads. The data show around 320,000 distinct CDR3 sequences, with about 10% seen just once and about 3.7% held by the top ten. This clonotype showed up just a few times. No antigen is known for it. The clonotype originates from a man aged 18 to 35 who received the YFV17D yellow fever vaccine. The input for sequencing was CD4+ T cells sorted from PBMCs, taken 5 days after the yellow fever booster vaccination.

The CDR3 loop reads CATGAGLSDKGQFF. The CDR3 coding sequence is TGCGCCACCGGGGCGGGACTATCCGATAAGGGGCAGTTCTTC. V and J are TRBV5-1 and TRBJ2-1; 7 nucleotides match TRBD2. In germline, CDR1 is SGHRS, CDR2 YFSETQ. V dropped 9 bases and J dropped 12; count of bases not matched to a gene: 18. CDR3 length equals 14 residues.